The clone carrying this T cell receptor beta chain was detected only once. This entry is derived from a study of OX40 agonist ivuxolimab in advanced cancers. Study overall: Males comprised roughly four fifths of the group, whose mean age was roughly 60 years (range about 20 to 85).

CDR1 and CDR2 from the germline V gene are LNHNV and YYDKDF (reference sequence). The CDR3 runs 15 residues. The ends lost 7 bases at V and 4 bases at J; junction bases unmatched: 5. The repertoire was sequenced with immunoSEQ multiplex PCR; TCRdb's copy has only in-frame clones and lacks some. The sample yields around 15,000 clones, more than 70% seen once. The chain is built from TRBV15 and TRBJ2-3; TRBD2 agrees at 13 bases. This TCR was recovered from an adult with an advanced solid tumor such as melanoma, head and neck, liver or kidney cancer. Material: CD4+ or CD8+ T cells sorted from blood, obtained in a trial of the OX40 agonist ivuxolimab. In DNA form, the CDR3 reads TGTGCCACCAAGGCCGGACTAGCGGGGGCAGATACGCAGTATTTT. As protein: CATKAGLAGADTQYF.